This entry lists 5 T cell receptor beta chains sequenced from one sample in a study of blood T cell repertoires in COVID-19. Assay: immunoSEQ multiplex PCR; the TCRdb copy retains only in-frame clones and omits some. Seen here are 140,000 or so clones, roughly nine tenths observed once, and the top ten hold approximately 3%. Specimen: peripheral blood. The receptors derive from an older woman with active COVID-19.

The chain links TRBV28 to TRBJ2-7; possibly TRBD2 for D (7 bases). Trimming took off 6 bases at V and 6 bases at J, with 12 bases between the two ends. This CDR3 spans 12 amino acids. Germline V CDR1 and CDR2: MDHEN, SYDVKM. Here the CDR3 DNA reads TGTGCCAGCAGAGATAGGGGGGGCGAGCAGTACTTC. This translates into CASRDRGGEQYF.

The J gene is TRBJ2-1, the V gene TRBV7-2, with D perhaps matching TRBD2 (6 bases). The germline V and J ends were trimmed by 7 bases and 4 bases, with 17 bases remaining between them. Germline CDR1 SGHTA, CDR2 FQGNSA. There are 15 residues in the CDR3. CDR3 sequence reads: CASILSPLAYNEQFF. The CDR3 nucleotides are TGTGCCAGCATCCTAAGCCCGCTAGCGTACAATGAGCAGTTCTTC.

The V and J genes are TRBV29-1 and TRBJ2-7, with a possible D match to TRBD1 (6 bases). Germline V gene sequence: CDR1 SQVTM, CDR2 ANQGSEA. The CDR3 consists of 14 residues. Trimming shortened V by 6 bases and J by 2 bases, and 17 bases separated the two germline ends. In DNA form, the CDR3 reads TGCAGCGTCGCCCGGACAGCCCTTCCCTACGAGCAGTACTTC. Residues: CSVARTALPYEQYF.

The chain links TRBV7-2 to TRBJ1-2; the match to TRBD1 covers 8 bases. V lost 4 bases to trimming and J lost 4 bases; unmatched junction nucleotides: 11. The germline CDR1 and CDR2 sequences are SGHTA and FQGNSA. The CDR3 has 16 residues. CDR3 protein: CASSSTPGTGVYGYTF. As DNA, the CDR3 is TGTGCCAGCAGCTCTACCCCCGGGACAGGCGTCTATGGCTACACCTTC. The full variable domain, rest sourced from reference TRBV7-2 and TRBJ1-2, is GAGVSQSPSNKVTEKGKDVELRCDPISGHTALYWYRQSLGQGLEFLIYFQGNSAPDKSGLPSDRFSAERTGGSVSTLTIQRTQQEDSAVYLCASSSTPGTGVYGYTFGSGTRLTVV.

The J gene is TRBJ1-2, the V gene TRBV9; TRBD1 is a possible D gene (5 bases). The CDR3 contains 11 residues. Germline V gene sequence: CDR1 SGDLS, CDR2 YYNGEE. V gave up 3 bases and J gave up 8 bases, with 8 bases separating them. The CDR3 region has the DNA TGTGCCAGCAGCGCAGGGCGCGGCTACACCTTC. Its translation is CASSAGRGYTF.